Included here is one T cell receptor (beta chain) sequence, with context. Germline values: CDR1 SNHLY, CDR2 FYNNEI. J was trimmed by 2 bases and V by 5 bases; bases with no gene match: 8. The CDR3 runs to 15 residues. This entry is derived from a study of OX40 agonist ivuxolimab in advanced cancers. Whole-study context: Every 2 weeks, patients received ivuxolimab intravenously, dosed at 0.01 to 10 mg/kg.

Using immunoSEQ multiplex PCR, the repertoire was profiled, and TCRdb retains in-frame clones only, with some absent. The sample lists around 60,000 clones; around 90% were seen once. The chain is built from TRBV2 and TRBJ1-2, with 7 bases that match TRBD1. The starting material was CD4+ or CD8+ T cells sorted from blood, obtained in a trial of the OX40 agonist ivuxolimab. The receptor comes from an adult with an advanced solid tumor such as melanoma, head and neck, liver or kidney cancer. CDR3 bases: TGTGCCAGCAGTCCAGGGGGGGCGGGAAACTATGGCTACACCTTC. The encoded protein is CASSPGGAGNYGYTF.